A single sample is the source of the 26 T cell receptor beta chains below, sequenced in a study of shared clonotypes between healthy human individuals (dated by TCRdb to about 2020). CD8 naive samples were obtained by positive selection for CCR7 among CD45RO-negative cells, yielding a CD45RA+CCR7+ population from which TemRA cells were excluded. Preparation of the library involved the immunoSEQ multiplex PCR assay. Not all clones reach the TCRdb copy of this immuneACCESS table, which keeps in-frame sequences only. Checked studies attribute under half of the gap to unresolved V genes and leave the rest unexplained. Recorded for this sample are about 590,000 clones; 95% to 96% of them occurred a single time. The biggest ten clones account for roughly 0.1% of the sample. Sequences were obtained from naive CD8+ T cells sorted from blood. The cell subset or site label, as the study defines it: CD45RA+CCR7+. All receptors come from a woman aged 30 to 39 in good health.

This clone was picked up one time. This chain connects TRBV7-9 to TRBJ2-7; possibly TRBD1 for D (7 bases). This CDR3 has 14 residues. Germline CDR1 is SEHNR and CDR2 is FQNEAQ (reference sequence). The V and J ends lost 7 bases and 5 bases respectively, with 18 bases between them. The DNA of the CDR3 is TGTGCCAGCATCCCCGCAGGGGGGTTAAACGAGCAGTACTTC. Translation: CASIPAGGLNEQYF.

The J gene is TRBJ2-1, the V gene TRBV7-9; tentatively, D is TRBD1 or TRBD2 (6 bases each). The CDR3 consists of 13 residues. Trimming removed 7 bases at V and 7 bases at J, with 14 bases between. Germline-derived CDR1 and CDR2 are SEHNR and FQNEAQ (reference sequence). The CDR3 DNA reads as TGTGCCAGCATCCCCGGGGGCCGGAATGAGCAGTTCTTC. It specifies CASIPGGRNEQFF.

The chain links TRBV27 to TRBJ2-7; D uncertain. The CDR3 is 13 residues long. Trimming pared 2 bases from V and 3 bases from J, leaving 8 bases between. CDR1 is MNHEY, CDR2 SMNVEV, per germline (reference sequence). CDR3 nucleotides: TGTGCCAGCAGTTTAAACTTCCACTACGAGCAGTACTTC. Translation: CASSLNFHYEQYF.

This clone occurred once. The V and J genes are TRBV27 and TRBJ2-1; no firm D call. The V end lost 4 bases, the J end lost 0 bases, and 13 bases lay between the germline ends. The length of the CDR3 is 16 residues. Germline CDR1 MNHEY, CDR2 SMNVEV (reference sequence). CDR3: CASSSPLVSSYNEQFF. In nucleotides, the CDR3 is TGTGCCAGCAGTTCCCCGCTGGTTAGCTCCTACAATGAGCAGTTCTTC.

In regard to this clone: This sample also contains other DNA sequences that code for the same CDR3. The chain links TRBV2 to TRBJ2-5, with TRBD1 matching 7 bases. Trimming cost V 4 bases and J 2 bases; bases outside gene matches: 1. Germline V gene data show CDR1 as SNHLY and CDR2 as FYNNEI. The CDR3 runs 13 residues. CDR3 in amino acids: CASSGDSQETQYF. The CDR3 DNA follows: TGTGCCAGCAGTGGGGACAGTCAAGAGACCCAGTACTTC.

This clone was detected only once. The J gene is TRBJ2-7, the V gene TRBV4-2; no definite D call. CDR3 length: 14 amino acids. Trimming cost V 4 bases and J 0 bases, with 10 bases left between them. The germline V gene has CDR1 LGHNA and CDR2 YNFKEQ. The CDR3 DNA reads as TGTGCCAGCAGCCCCCAAGGGTCCTCCTACGAGCAGTACTTC. Translating gives CASSPQGSSYEQYF.

This chain's CDR3 is CASSYTRDKASGNTIYF. The DNA for the CDR3 is TGTGCCAGCAGCTATACCCGGGACAAGGCCTCTGGAAACACCATATATTTT. The rearrangement joins TRBV11-2 to TRBJ1-3, with D possibly matching TRBD1 (6 bases). From germline, CDR1 is SGHAT and CDR2 FQNNGV. V was clipped by 4 bases and J by 0 bases, with 16 bases between them. The CDR3 totals 17 residues.

The chain carries TRBV19 and TRBJ1-5, with D unresolved. Germline V CDR1 and CDR2: LNHDA, SQIVND (reference sequence). V was shortened by 5 bases and J by 6 bases, with 29 bases between the two germline ends. The CDR3 has 19 amino acids. The CDR3 reads CASSYPRFTGVGVIQPQHF. For the CDR3, the DNA is TGTGCCAGTAGTTATCCAAGGTTTACTGGAGTCGGGGTAATTCAGCCCCAGCATTTT. The complete variable domain, with remaining parts taken from reference TRBV19 and TRBJ1-5, reads DGGITQSPKYLFRKEGQNVTLSCEQNLNHDAMYWYRQDPGQGLRLIYYSQIVNDFQKGDIAEGYSVSREKKESFPLTVTSAQKNPTAFYLCASSYPRFTGVGVIQPQHFGDGTRLSIL.

The chain is built from TRBV28 and TRBJ2-3; D unclear. The CDR3 extends over 15 amino acids. Trimming took off 1 base at V and 0 bases at J, with 8 bases between the two ends. Germline V lookup: CDR1 MDHEN, CDR2 SYDVKM. CDR3 sequence: CASSLSDGSTDTQYF. For the CDR3, the DNA is TGTGCCAGCAGTTTATCAGACGGGAGCACAGATACGCAGTATTTT.

The chain carries TRBV6-6 and TRBJ1-1, with 10 bases that match TRBD1. Germline trimming cut 1 base from V and 6 bases from J; bases unmatched to any gene: 8. CDR3 length equals 16 residues. Germline CDR1 and CDR2: MNHNY and SVGAGI (reference sequence). This CDR3 is CASSYLDRGRSAEAFF. The DNA for the CDR3 is TGTGCCAGCAGTTACTTAGACAGGGGGCGAAGCGCTGAAGCTTTCTTT.

This chain connects TRBV7-9 to TRBJ2-1, with D unclear. Trimming took off 3 bases at V and 4 bases at J, with 7 bases between the two ends. This CDR3 region has 13 residues. The germline V gene has CDR1 SEHNR and CDR2 FQNEAQ (reference sequence). CDR3 sequence (DNA): TGTGCCAGCAGCTTCGCGTTATACAATGAGCAGTTCTTC. Its translation: CASSFALYNEQFF.

CDR3 loop: CATGETPGTGTYEQYF. The CDR3 nucleotides are TGTGCCACAGGGGAGACCCCCGGGACAGGGACTTACGAGCAGTACTTC. This chain uses TRBV10-3 with TRBJ2-7; TRBD1 aligns across 9 bases. The ends lost 10 bases at V and 4 bases at J; junction bases unmatched: 17. Germline loops: CDR1 ENHRY, CDR2 SYGVKD. This CDR3 has 16 amino acids.

The chain carries TRBV2 and TRBJ2-7, with D possibly TRBD1 on 6 matching bases. V was shortened by 4 bases and J by 6 bases, with 16 bases between the two germline ends. Germline V lookup: CDR1 SNHLY, CDR2 FYNNEI. CDR3 length equals 14 residues. This CDR3 reads CASSGSRGSGEQYF. The CDR3 DNA follows: TGTGCCAGCAGTGGGTCCAGGGGAAGTGGCGAGCAGTACTTC.

The table lists this clone with a few counts. The CDR3 region is CASSGSAGQPQHF. In nucleotides, the CDR3 is TGTGCCAGCAGTGGGAGCGCAGGGCAGCCCCAGCATTTT. V gene TRBV27 combines with J gene TRBJ1-5, with D maybe TRBD1 (5 bases). Trimming shortened V by 5 bases and J by 7 bases, and 12 bases separated the two germline ends. CDR1 and CDR2 (germline): MNHEY, SMNVEV (reference sequence). The CDR3 extends over 13 amino acids.

The chain uses TRBV28 and TRBJ2-7; D gene unclear. V lost 6 bases and J 3 bases, leaving 15 bases between the germline ends. The CDR3 covers 14 residues. CDR1 MDHEN and CDR2 SYDVKM come from the germline V gene. CDR3 protein: CASRSISILYEQYF. CDR3 sequence (DNA): TGTGCCAGCAGATCGATTAGCATTCTCTACGAGCAGTACTTC. The full variable domain, its missing parts supplied by reference TRBV28 and TRBJ2-7, is DVKVTQSSRYLVKRTGEKVFLECVQDMDHENMFWYRQDPGLGLRLIYFSYDVKMKEKGDIPEGYSVSREKKERFSLILESASTNQTSMYLCASRSISILYEQYFGPGTRLTVT.

The V gene is TRBV25-1, the J gene TRBJ2-7; perhaps TRBD2 as D (7 bases). The CDR3 covers 13 residues. Germline assignment: CDR1 MGHDK and CDR2 SYGVNS. V was trimmed by 3 bases and J by 6 bases, leaving 12 bases between them. The CDR3 DNA reads TGTGCCAGCAGTGATCTCGGGGGGCGCGAGCAGTACTTC. It encodes CASSDLGGREQYF.

The chain couples TRBV5-6 to TRBJ2-5; 7 nucleotides agree with TRBD1. The V segment lost 5 bases and the J segment 2 bases; nucleotides outside the gene matches: 3. This CDR3 contains 13 residues. Germline CDR1 and CDR2: SGHDT and YYEEEE. The CDR3 DNA is TGTGCCAGCAGTTGGGACAGTCAAGAGACCCAGTACTTC. Its protein product is CASSWDSQETQYF.

The rearrangement uses TRBV7-9 and TRBJ1-1; D is uncertain. The germline V gene encodes CDR1 SEHNR and CDR2 FQNEAQ (reference sequence). V gave up 2 bases and J gave up 1 base, with 11 bases separating them. This CDR3 comprises 15 residues. The DNA for the CDR3 is TGTGCCAGCAGCTTATTCGGGGTTGGGAACACTGAAGCTTTCTTT. As protein: CASSLFGVGNTEAFF.

This chain links TRBV6-5 with TRBJ1-3; possible D gene TRBD1, 5 bases. Trimming took 6 bases from V and 0 from J, leaving 12 bases between them. Germline CDR1 reads MNHEY; CDR2 reads SVGAGI. The CDR3 sequence is 15 residues long. For the CDR3, the DNA is TGTGCCAGCAGCCTCGGGGCCATCTCTGGAAACACCATATATTTT. Amino acid sequence: CASSLGAISGNTIYF.

The CDR3 is CASSLEAWETQYF. The CDR3 DNA sequence: TGTGCCAGCAGCTTAGAGGCCTGGGAGACCCAGTACTTC. The chain uses TRBV11-2 and TRBJ2-5; D is uncertain. This CDR3 has 13 amino acids. Germline V gene data show CDR1 as SGHAT and CDR2 as FQNNGV. Trimming shortened V by 0 bases and J by 5 bases, and 7 bases separated the two germline ends.

The gene calls are TRBV10-1 and TRBJ1-3; 7 bases line up with TRBD1. The CDR3 is 16 amino acids. Looked up from germline, CDR1 is WNHNN and CDR2 is SYGVQD (reference sequence). The V and J ends lost 5 bases and 4 bases, in that order; junction bases with no gene match: 11. The CDR3 coding sequence is TGCGCCAGCAGTCCCGGGACAGTCCTTGGCGGAAACACCATATATTTT. It is translated as CASSPGTVLGGNTIYF.

The chain employs TRBV9 and TRBJ2-2; no clear D. CDR3 size: 13 residues. V was pared by 3 bases and J by 4 bases, with 7 bases between. Germline CDR1 reads SGDLS; CDR2 reads YYNGEE. CDR3 in DNA: TGTGCCAGCAGCGGATCATCCACCGGGGAGCTGTTTTTT. It encodes CASSGSSTGELFF.

V and J are TRBV15 and TRBJ1-2, with D maybe TRBD1 (5 bases). The CDR3 loop spans 14 amino acids. V lost 2 bases and J 2 bases, leaving 9 bases between the germline ends. Per germline, CDR1 LNHNV and CDR2 YYDKDF (reference sequence). The CDR3: CATSRPDSNYGYTF. DNA of the CDR3: TGTGCCACCAGCAGACCAGACAGCAACTATGGCTACACCTTC.

This chain connects TRBV11-2 to TRBJ1-3; TRBD1 matches 8 bases. CDR3 length equals 15 residues. The V and J ends lost 5 bases and 2 bases, in that order; junction bases with no gene match: 5. Germline CDR1 is SGHAT and CDR2 is FQNNGV. Here the CDR3 DNA reads TGTGCCAGCAGCCCGACAGGGGCGGCTGGAAACACCATATATTTT. It translates to CASSPTGAAGNTIYF.

This chain links TRBV30 with TRBJ1-2, with 7 bases that match TRBD1. The CDR3 length is 12 residues. Germline CDR1 and CDR2: GTSNPN and SVGIG (reference sequence). V lost 7 bases to trimming and J lost 4 bases; unmatched junction nucleotides: 6. The CDR3 sequence is CAFSAGGYGYTF. The CDR3, as DNA: TGTGCCTTTTCGGCAGGGGGCTATGGCTACACCTTC.

This clone was observed a single time. This sequence joins TRBV4-1 and TRBJ2-5; 10 bases are a match to TRBD1. Germline CDR1 is MGHRA and CDR2 is YSYEKL. The ends lost 4 bases at V and 5 bases at J; junction bases unmatched: 1. CDR3 length: 13 residues. The CDR3 region has the DNA TGCGCCAGCAGCCCGACAGGGGGCGAGACCCAGTACTTC. It is translated as CASSPTGGETQYF.